This T cell receptor beta chain emerged from a study of tumor-infiltrating lymphocytes in primary liver carcinoma. As for the study in general: The five patients, who were men and women, ranged in age from 30 to 69 years. General observations from the study: In tumor-adjacent and tumor-blood pairs, overlap was lower than in tumor region pairs.

Using a constant-region primer together with ProtoScript II reverse transcriptase, TCR beta cDNA was made from roughly 500 ng of total RNA. Three-round nested multiplex PCR performed with slightly modified ARM-PCR produced the TCR beta libraries. Amplification in the first two PCR rounds was performed using TRBV1-TRBV30 forward primers and a C-beta reverse primer for about 10 cycles each. MiXCR, run by TCRdb on the multiplex PCR reads, gives a single entry per CDR3 protein. The repertoire has about 120,000 distinct CDR3 sequences, nearly 70% of them found once; the top ten carry over 7.5%. Regarding this clonotype: Antigen specificity is unknown. This may be a read error, as it is one base from a much larger clone.

Joint extraction of RNA and DNA used roughly 17-32 mg of bulk tissue that was unsorted. Per the germline V gene, CDR1 is SEHNR and CDR2 is FQNEAQ (reference sequence). CDR3 length equals 17 residues. The V segment lost 4 bases and the J segment 0 bases; nucleotides outside the gene matches: 9. The gene calls are TRBV7-9 and TRBJ2-4; 7 nucleotides agree with TRBD2. Sequencing used tumor-adjacent normal liver tissue. The TCR sequence derives from a woman aged 55-70 years with primary liver carcinoma and hepatitis B virus infection. The CDR3 nucleotides read TGTGCCAGCAGCTCCGGGCGGGGGAAGCTAGCCAAAAACATTCAGTACTTC. This gives the protein CASSSGRGKLAKNIQYF. The whole variable domain, filled in from reference TRBV7-9 and TRBJ2-4, reads DTGVSQNPRHKITKRGQNVTFRCDPISEHNRLYWYRQTLGQGPEFLTYFQNEAQLEKSRLLSDRFSAERPKGSFSTLEIQRTEQGDSAMYLCASSSGRGKLAKNIQYFGAGTRLSVL.